The 31 T cell receptor beta chains below come from one sample, sequenced in a study of patients and donors after allogeneic stem cell transplantation (dated by TCRdb to 2019 to 2021). The method was RT-PCR. The instrument was a NextSeq 550. TCRdb reanalyzed the raw reads on its own, using fastp at Q25 for trimming and MiXCR for clone calling, and kept in-frame beta chains. Here each entry gathers all rows of one CDR3 protein and keeps the most common genes and DNA. Recorded for this sample are about 87,000 distinct CDR3 sequences; approximately 5.2% of them occurred a single time. 2.6% of the sample rests with the top ten. The sequenced sample consisted of blood, either unsorted or a sorted T cell fraction (not recorded which). These receptors all stem from a human donor who was either an allogeneic HSCT recipient or a stem cell or donor lymphocyte infusion donor (not recorded which). It is not recorded whose cells these are; they may come from a transplant donor.

This clonotype was counted many times. This may be a read error, as it is one base from a much larger clone. V usage is TRBV11-2 and J usage is TRBJ2-5; D gene ambiguous. CDR3 length equals 13 residues. V dropped 0 bases and J dropped 2 bases, with 4 bases sitting between them. Germline V gene lookup returns CDR1 SGHAT and CDR2 FQNNGV. Here the CDR3 reads CASSLERQETQYF. Written as DNA, the CDR3 is TGTGCCAGCAGCTTAGAGCGGCAAGAGACCCAGTACTTC.

This clonotype was counted many times. At one boundary the junction diverges from the germline segment, which might be a read error. The CDR3 sequence is CASSLTAGTDTQYF. CDR3 DNA: TGTGCCAGCAGTTTAACTGCAGGGACAGATACGCAGTATTTT. The chain combines TRBV7-3 with TRBJ2-3, with D perhaps TRBD1 (5 bases). The CDR3 length is 14 residues. Per germline, CDR1 SGHTA and CDR2 FQGTGA.

This clonotype appeared many times. V is TRBV5-1 and J is TRBJ2-1, with a possible D match to TRBD2 (7 bases). The CDR3 totals 14 residues. The V end lost 7 bases, the J end lost 2 bases, and 13 bases lay between the germline ends. The V gene's germline CDR1 is SGHRS and CDR2 YFSETQ. CDR3 in DNA: TGCGCCAGCTCGGCGGGGGACACCTACAATGAGCAGTTCTTC. As protein: CASSAGDTYNEQFF.

In its sample, this clonotype ranks as medium-sized. V gene TRBV29-1 combines with J gene TRBJ1-1, with 7 bases lining up with TRBD1. Germline CDR1 reads SQVTM; CDR2 reads ANQGSEA. The V segment lost 7 bases and the J segment 5 bases; nucleotides outside the gene matches: 7. The CDR3 length is 12 residues. CDR3 amino acids: CSALGQLTEAFF. The CDR3 DNA reads TGCAGCGCCCTGGGACAGCTGACTGAAGCTTTCTTT.

In its sample, this clonotype was seen many times. The chain carries TRBV12-5 and TRBJ1-3; D is unresolved. Trimming left V 4 bases short and J 2 bases short, with 9 bases between. Germline V gene lookup returns CDR1 LGHNT and CDR2 FRNRAP. The CDR3 has 14 amino acids. The chain's CDR3 is CASGSFVTGNTIYF. DNA of the CDR3: TGTGCTAGTGGTTCCTTCGTGACTGGAAACACCATATATTTT.

In this sample, this clonotype turned up many times. The V and J genes are TRBV20-1 and TRBJ2-3, with 8 bases matching TRBD2. This CDR3 has 15 residues. From germline, CDR1 is DFQATT and CDR2 SNEGSKA (reference sequence). J lost 2 bases, V lost 0 bases, and 4 bases had no gene match. The CDR3 reads CSARDREGSTDTQYF. In DNA, the CDR3 is TGCAGTGCTAGAGATCGGGAGGGGTCCACAGATACGCAGTATTTT.

This clonotype was detected ten times or more. This chain links TRBV7-9 with TRBJ2-2, with 7 positions matching TRBD2. Germline V gene lookup returns CDR1 SEHNR and CDR2 FQNEAQ (reference sequence). CDR3 length equals 16 residues. V was clipped by 5 bases and J by 2 bases; unmatched bases: 8. The CDR3, as DNA: TGTGCCAGCAGCAAACTGGGGGGGAGAAACACCGGGGAGCTGTTTTTT. Protein: CASSKLGGRNTGELFF.

This chain links TRBV6-2 or TRBV6-3 with TRBJ1-6; D may be TRBD1 (6 bases). The CDR3 loop spans 13 amino acids. Trimming pared 9 bases from V and 7 bases from J, leaving 13 bases between. CDR1 and CDR2 from the germline V gene are MNHEY and SVGEGT. The DNA of the CDR3 is TGTGCCAGACGAGGGGGTCCGAATTCACCCCTCCACTTT. Translated: CARRGGPNSPLHF.

In its sample, this clonotype was seen a few times. The genes are TRBV25-1 and TRBJ2-7, with 7 bases fitting TRBD2. The CDR3 runs 17 residues. The J segment lost 4 bases and the V segment lost 5 bases, leaving 17 bases of the junction unmatched. Germline CDR1 reads MGHDK; CDR2 reads SYGVNS. The CDR3 here is CASSWGGSPWAQYEQYF. In DNA, the CDR3 is TGTGCCAGCAGTTGGGGGGGAAGTCCCTGGGCCCAGTACGAGCAGTACTTC.

This clonotype was recorded at least ten times. The chain combines TRBV11-1 with TRBJ2-5; perhaps TRBD2 as D (5 bases). Germline CDR1 and CDR2: SGHAT and FQDESV (reference sequence). V shed 3 bases and J shed 0 bases, with 5 bases lying between them. The CDR3 has 13 residues. As DNA, the CDR3 is TGTGCCAGCAGCTTGGACTACCAAGAGACCCAGTACTTC. Translated: CASSLDYQETQYF.

The chain carries TRBV20-1 and TRBJ1-5, with D possibly being TRBD1 (6 bases). The V and J ends lost 0 bases and 4 bases respectively, with 10 bases between them. The germline V gene has CDR1 DFQATT and CDR2 SNEGSKA (reference sequence). The CDR3 consists of 14 residues. CDR3 sequence (DNA): TGCAGTGCTAGAGACCCGGGACATAATCAGCCCCAGCATTTT. It specifies CSARDPGHNQPQHF.

This clonotype came up a few times. The V and J genes are TRBV18 and TRBJ2-7; D call uncertain. Germline CDR1 reads KGHSH; CDR2 reads LQKENI. V lost 5 bases, J lost 3 bases, and 8 bases lay in between. This CDR3 has 12 amino acids. CDR3 loop: CASSNNNYEQYF. The CDR3 DNA follows: TGTGCCAGCTCAAACAACAACTACGAGCAGTACTTC.

This clonotype was seen at least ten times. This chain connects TRBV19 to TRBJ1-6; unclear D gene. Trimming cost V 5 bases and J 7 bases, with 9 bases left between them. The CDR3 runs to 13 residues. The germline V gene has CDR1 LNHDA and CDR2 SQIVND (reference sequence). CDR3 nucleotides: TGTGCCAGTAGTGGCCTCGGGAATTCACCCCTCCACTTT. Its translation is CASSGLGNSPLHF.

This clonotype was detected ten times or more. The chain employs TRBV12-3 or TRBV12-4 and TRBJ1-2, with 7 bases identical to TRBD1. With V trimmed by 6 bases and J by 7 bases, 8 bases remained unmatched. This CDR3 contains 13 residues. The CDR3 DNA reads as TGTGCCAGCAGCCTGGGACAGAGGGCTGGCTACACCTTC. Translating it yields CASSLGQRAGYTF.

J is TRBJ2-1 and V is TRBV7-3; the match to TRBD2 covers 7 bases. Germline trimming cut 2 bases from V and 10 bases from J; bases unmatched to any gene: 11. The CDR3 spans 15 residues. The germline V gene has CDR1 SGHTA and CDR2 FQGTGA. The CDR3 protein is CASSLALADTGEQFF. DNA of the CDR3: TGTGCCAGCAGCTTAGCGCTAGCGGATACCGGAGAGCAGTTCTTC.

V usage is TRBV18 and J usage is TRBJ1-1, with a possible D match to TRBD1 (6 bases). V gave up 4 bases and J gave up 3 bases, with 12 bases separating them. This CDR3 spans 14 amino acids. Germline loops: CDR1 KGHSH, CDR2 LQKENI. The CDR3: CASSLDRSYTEAFF. The CDR3 nucleotides are TGTGCCAGCTCACTAGACAGGTCTTACACTGAAGCTTTCTTT.

This clonotype was seen more than once but under ten times. The chain has TRBV9 and TRBJ2-3; 8 positions match TRBD2. CDR3 length: 15 amino acids. CDR1 SGDLS and CDR2 YYNGEE come from the germline V gene. V lost 7 bases and J lost 3; bases outside the gene matches: 10. CDR3: CASVASGSSTDTQYF. The CDR3 nucleotides are TGTGCCAGCGTTGCGAGCGGGAGTTCAACAGATACGCAGTATTTT.

The table lists this clonotype with many counts. The rearrangement links TRBV5-1 to TRBJ2-2; 9 nucleotides match TRBD1. The junction had 5 bases not matched to a gene; V was cut back by 2 bases and J by 3 bases. Germline lookup yields CDR1 SGHRS and CDR2 YFSETQ. This CDR3 contains 16 residues. The CDR3 is CASSFGTGSYTGELFF. The CDR3 nucleotides read TGCGCCAGCAGCTTCGGGACAGGGAGTTACACCGGGGAGCTGTTTTTT. The entire variable domain, with the rest obtained from reference TRBV5-1 and TRBJ2-2, is as follows: KAGVTQTPRYLIKTRGQQVTLSCSPISGHRSVSWYQQTPGQGLQFLFEYFSETQRNKGNFPGRFSGRQFSNSRSEMNVSTLELGDSALYLCASSFGTGSYTGELFFGEGSRLTVL.

This clonotype was seen many times. The chain links TRBV5-5 to TRBJ2-3; D is unresolved. Germline CDR1 SGHKS, CDR2 YYEKEE (reference sequence). The CDR3 runs 14 residues. Trimming removed 4 bases from V and 0 bases from J, with 9 bases in between. The DNA for the CDR3 is TGTGCCAGCAGCACCACCACTAGCACAGATACGCAGTATTTT. This codes for CASSTTTSTDTQYF.

Comments on this clonotype: With a much larger clone just one base away, this may be a read error. Lacking the conserved final phenylalanine or tryptophan, this CDR3 likely reflects a read error. The chain links TRBV12-3 or TRBV12-4 to TRBJ2-3; tentative D call: TRBD2 (5 bases). The V gene lost 10 bases and the J gene lost 0 bases, with 14 bases spanning the gap. This CDR3 comprises 14 residues. The CDR3 loop is CAIEGDSSTDTQYL. The CDR3 DNA follows: TGTGCCATCGAGGGAGACTCTAGCACAGATACGCAGTATCTT.

This clonotype was detected a few times. The chain carries TRBV7-9 and TRBJ2-1; 9 nucleotides line up with TRBD2. The V gene end was trimmed by 5 bases and the J gene end by 6 bases; junction bases not matched to a gene: 5. Germline loops: CDR1 SEHNR, CDR2 FQNEAQ (reference sequence). The CDR3 is 14 residues long. The CDR3 loop reads CASSPGTSFNEQFF. In DNA form, the CDR3 reads TGTGCCAGCAGCCCCGGGACTAGCTTCAATGAGCAGTTCTTC. The full variable domain, with the rest looked up from reference TRBV7-9 and TRBJ2-1, is DTGVSQNPRHKITKRGQNVTFRCDPISEHNRLYWYRQTLGQGPEFLTYFQNEAQLEKSRLLSDRFSAERPKGSFSTLEIQRTEQGDSAMYLCASSPGTSFNEQFFGPGTRLTVL.

The sample holds many counts of this clonotype. The V call is TRBV7-9, the J call TRBJ2-1, with D perhaps TRBD1 (6 bases). From germline, CDR1 is SEHNR and CDR2 FQNEAQ (reference sequence). The V gene lost 4 bases and the J gene lost 6 bases, with 13 bases spanning the gap. This CDR3 contains 14 residues. CDR3 loop: CASSYFGQPNEQFF. In nucleotides, the CDR3 is TGTGCCAGCAGCTACTTTGGACAGCCCAATGAGCAGTTCTTC. Full variable domain (remainder filled in from reference TRBV7-9 and TRBJ2-1): DTGVSQNPRHKITKRGQNVTFRCDPISEHNRLYWYRQTLGQGPEFLTYFQNEAQLEKSRLLSDRFSAERPKGSFSTLEIQRTEQGDSAMYLCASSYFGQPNEQFFGPGTRLTVL.

This clonotype has at least ten counts. This sequence joins TRBV7-8 and TRBJ1-5; D unclear. This CDR3 has 16 residues. Per germline, CDR1 SGHVS and CDR2 FQNEAQ. Trimming removed 5 bases from V and 11 bases from J, with 25 bases in between. The CDR3 sequence is CASSALRVASGRSQHF. CDR3 DNA: TGTGCCAGCAGCGCCTTAAGGGTCGCTTCTGGTCGGTCCCAGCATTTT. The variable domain in full, completed from reference TRBV7-8 and TRBJ1-5, reads GAGVSQSPRYKVAKRGQDVALRCDPISGHVSLFWYQQALGQGPEFLTYFQNEAQLDKSGLPSDRFFAERPEGSVSTLKIQRTQQEDSAVYLCASSALRVASGRSQHFGDGTRLSIL.

This clonotype appeared many times. The chain employs TRBV3-1 and TRBJ1-2; 8 nucleotides match TRBD1. V was pared by 0 bases and J by 4 bases, with 1 base of the junction left unmatched. Germline CDR1 and CDR2: LGHDT and YNNKEL (reference sequence). The length of the CDR3 is 14 residues. CDR3 amino acids: CASSQEGTGYGYTF. The CDR3 DNA is TGTGCCAGCAGCCAAGAGGGGACAGGCTATGGCTACACCTTC.

This clonotype has a count of ten or more. CDR3 bases: TGTGCCAGCTCCGGGACAGACTATGGCTACACCTTC. Translating it yields CASSGTDYGYTF. This chain uses TRBV18 with TRBJ1-2; 7 bases match TRBD1. The V gene's germline CDR1 is KGHSH and CDR2 LQKENI. The trim removed 6 bases at V and 3 bases at J, leaving 1 base unmatched. The CDR3 contains 12 residues.

This clonotype has at least ten counts. The chain carries TRBV9 and TRBJ1-5, with 7 bases matching TRBD1. This CDR3 contains 14 residues. The germline V gene has CDR1 SGDLS and CDR2 YYNGEE. V was pared by 0 bases and J by 8 bases, with 5 bases of the junction left unmatched. The DNA of the CDR3 is TGTGCCAGCAGCGTAGGGCAGGGGGGCGAGCCCCAGCATTTT. Translating gives CASSVGQGGEPQHF.

The sample holds many counts of this clonotype. This chain connects TRBV10-3 to TRBJ2-7; D perhaps matches TRBD1 (6 bases). The CDR3 totals 13 residues. In germline, CDR1 is ENHRY, CDR2 SYGVKD. Trimming cost V 10 bases and J 3 bases, with 16 bases left between them. The CDR3 sequence is CATGQQSNYEQYF. The CDR3 DNA sequence: TGTGCCACCGGACAGCAGTCTAACTACGAGCAGTACTTC.

This clonotype was seen many times. A read error may produce the germline difference seen at one junction end. The chain couples TRBV7-2 to TRBJ2-5; tentatively, D is TRBD1 or TRBD2 (5 bases each). The CDR3 sequence is 14 residues long. CDR1 and CDR2 (germline): SGHTA, FQGNSA. CDR3 sequence reads: CASSLAGGGETQYF. The CDR3 region has the DNA TGTGCCAGCAGCCTAGCTGGGGGTGGAGAGACCCAGTACTTC.

In this sample, this clonotype turned up a few times. The chain combines TRBV3-1 with TRBJ1-2; a weak D match, TRBD1 (5 bases). The CDR3 consists of 14 residues. The V end was cut by 0 bases, the J end by 8 bases, with 13 bases between. Looked up from germline, CDR1 is LGHDT and CDR2 is YNNKEL (reference sequence). The CDR3 region has the DNA TGTGCCAGCAGCCAAGAACCCCGGGGGTCCGGCTACACCTTC. It specifies CASSQEPRGSGYTF.

This clonotype was observed at least ten times. CDR3 region: CASSAGQATEAFF. CDR3 DNA: TGTGCCAGCAGCGCCGGACAGGCGACTGAAGCTTTCTTT. V gene TRBV7-9 combines with J gene TRBJ1-1; 7 bases align to TRBD1. The CDR3 covers 13 residues. The germline V gene encodes CDR1 SEHNR and CDR2 FQNEAQ (reference sequence). The V and J ends lost 5 bases and 5 bases, in that order; junction bases with no gene match: 5.

The sample holds many counts of this clonotype. This chain uses TRBV7-9 with TRBJ2-1; D is ambiguous. Per the germline V gene, CDR1 is SEHNR and CDR2 is FQNEAQ (reference sequence). The CDR3 has 14 amino acids. Trimming pared 5 bases from V and 2 bases from J, leaving 10 bases between. In DNA form, the CDR3 reads TGTGCCAGCAGCCCTCCTGATCCCTACAATGAGCAGTTCTTC. This gives the protein CASSPPDPYNEQFF.